The 28 T cell receptor beta chains given below trace back to one sample, sequenced in a study of T cell changes during pregnancy in multiple sclerosis. Profiled with immunoSEQ multiplex PCR; TCRdb holds only in-frame clones, not every one. The profile covers about 46,000 clones, with around 90% appearing a single time and about 8.1% taken by the ten largest. Sample: CD8+ T cells from peripheral blood mononuclear cells, taken after pregnancy. These receptor sequences come from a female donor with multiple sclerosis, enrolled in a pregnancy study.

This clone is medium-sized (0.01 to 0.1%). The chain links TRBV6-1 to TRBJ1-2, with D unresolved. V was shortened by 1 base and J by 4 bases, with 10 bases between the two germline ends. The CDR3 length is 14 residues. Germline CDR1 MNHNS, CDR2 SASEGT. CDR3 nucleotide sequence: TGTGCCAGCAGTGAAGGGCCGGAGACCTATGGCTACACCTTC. It translates to CASSEGPETYGYTF.

This rearrangement joins TRBV29-1 to TRBJ1-3; possible D gene TRBD1, 6 bases. CDR3 length: 13 amino acids. V lost 1 base and J lost 4, with 8 bases in between. Germline V CDR1 and CDR2: SQVTM, ANQGSEA. CDR3 sequence: CSVEGTAGNTIYF. The CDR3 DNA is TGCAGCGTTGAAGGGACAGCAGGAAACACCATATATTTT.

The chain uses TRBV6-6 and TRBJ2-2, with 8 bases aligning to TRBD2. The junction had 4 bases not matched to a gene; V was cut back by 2 bases and J by 5 bases. The V gene's germline CDR1 is MNHNY and CDR2 SVGAGI (reference sequence). The CDR3 contains 15 residues. The DNA for the CDR3 is TGTGCCAGCAGTTACGCGGGGGGAAGAACCGGGGAGCTGTTTTTT. This translates into CASSYAGGRTGELFF.

The chain links TRBV7-8 to TRBJ2-2; weak D call: TRBD2 (5 bases). The V end was cut by 0 bases, the J end by 2 bases, with 7 bases between. The CDR3 is made up of 15 amino acids. The V gene's germline CDR1 is SGHVS and CDR2 FQNEAQ. CDR3 coding DNA: TGTGCCAGCAGCTTAGCTAGCGCTAACACCGGGGAGCTGTTTTTT. This codes for CASSLASANTGELFF.

The V and J genes are TRBV27 and TRBJ1-4; 9 nucleotides agree with TRBD1. There are 12 residues in the CDR3. CDR1 and CDR2 (germline): MNHEY, SMNVEV (reference sequence). The V segment lost 4 bases and the J segment 12 bases; nucleotides outside the gene matches: 3. CDR3 loop: CASSSQGAELFF. In DNA, the CDR3 is TGTGCCAGCAGTTCACAGGGGGCTGAACTGTTTTTT.

This chain's CDR3 is CASSITPGETQYF. The CDR3 DNA reads as TGTGCCAGTAGTATTACCCCTGGCGAGACCCAGTACTTC. The chain uses TRBV19 and TRBJ2-5; D is uncertain. This CDR3 has 13 residues. V was trimmed by 3 bases and J by 5 bases, leaving 10 bases between them. CDR1 LNHDA and CDR2 SQIVND come from the germline V gene (reference sequence).

This rearrangement joins TRBV6-5 to TRBJ1-1; perhaps TRBD1 as D (5 bases). V lost 7 bases to trimming and J lost 0 bases, with 12 bases between them. This CDR3 contains 14 residues. Germline V lookup: CDR1 MNHEY, CDR2 SVGAGI. The CDR3 loop is CASKGSLMNTEAFF. The CDR3 DNA reads as TGTGCCAGCAAGGGGTCTCTCATGAACACTGAAGCTTTCTTT.

The rearrangement links TRBV5-4 to TRBJ2-2, with TRBD2 matching 14 bases. The CDR3 totals 16 residues. V lost 4 bases and J lost 8; bases outside the gene matches: 7. Per the germline V gene, CDR1 is SGHNT and CDR2 is YYREEE (reference sequence). The CDR3 reads CASSLTSGGVGGELFF. Written as DNA, the CDR3 is TGTGCCAGCAGCCTGACTAGCGGGGGGGTAGGAGGGGAGCTGTTTTTT.

The chain is built from TRBV27 and TRBJ1-6; D may be TRBD1 (5 bases). Trimming stripped 3 bases from V and 0 bases from J, with 9 bases between. This CDR3 is built from 16 residues. Germline loops: CDR1 MNHEY, CDR2 SMNVEV (reference sequence). Here the CDR3 DNA reads TGTGCCAGCAGTTTTTCGGGGGGCTCCTATAATTCACCCCTCCACTTT. Protein: CASSFSGGSYNSPLHF.

The chain links TRBV12-5 to TRBJ1-2, with 8 bases matching TRBD1. Trimming cost V 1 base and J 6 bases; bases outside gene matches: 4. CDR3 length equals 14 residues. Germline CDR1 LGHNT, CDR2 FRNRAP. CDR3 amino acids: CASGLGRTGNGYTF. The CDR3 DNA is TGTGCTAGTGGTTTGGGTCGGACAGGGAATGGCTACACCTTC. The complete variable domain, with remaining parts taken from reference TRBV12-5 and TRBJ1-2, reads DARVTQTPRHKVTEMGQEVTMRCQPILGHNTVFWYRQTMMQGLELLAYFRNRAPLDDSGMPKDRFSAEMPDATLATLKIQPSEPRDSAVYFCASGLGRTGNGYTFGSGTRLTVV.

V and J are TRBV18 and TRBJ2-3, with a tentative D call TRBD2 (5 bases). Germline V CDR1 and CDR2: KGHSH, LQKENI. The CDR3 length is 14 residues. Trimming took 3 bases from V and 1 from J, leaving 8 bases between them. CDR3 sequence: CASSPLGGTDTQYF. The CDR3 DNA reads TGTGCCAGCTCACCTCTCGGGGGCACAGATACGCAGTATTTT. Supplemented by reference TRBV18 and TRBJ2-3, the full variable domain reads NAGVMQNPRHLVRRRGQEARLRCSPMKGHSHVYWYRQLPEEGLKFMVYLQKENIIDESGMPKERFSAEFPKEGPSILRIQQVVRGDSAAYFCASSPLGGTDTQYFGPGTRLTVL.

This chain connects TRBV27 to TRBJ2-5, with a possible D match to TRBD2 (5 bases). Germline V lookup: CDR1 MNHEY, CDR2 SMNVEV (reference sequence). The germline V and J ends were trimmed by 0 bases and 5 bases, with 13 bases remaining between them. CDR3 length: 15 residues. CDR3 region: CASSLSILVTETQYF. CDR3 coding DNA: TGTGCCAGCAGTTTATCCATACTAGTCACCGAGACCCAGTACTTC.

The chain combines TRBV4-1 with TRBJ1-1, with a tentative D call TRBD1 (5 bases). The CDR3 is made up of 15 amino acids. Trimming took off 0 bases at V and 3 bases at J, with 11 bases between the two ends. CDR1 is MGHRA, CDR2 YSYEKL, per germline. The CDR3 is CASSQEFRADTEAFF. CDR3 nucleotide sequence: TGCGCCAGCAGCCAAGAGTTCAGGGCAGACACTGAAGCTTTCTTT.

This clone was seen at least ten times. This chain joins TRBV6-4 and TRBJ1-4; D might be TRBD1 (5 bases). V lost 6 bases, J lost 8 bases, and 16 bases lay in between. The germline CDR1 and CDR2 sequences are MRHNA and SNTAGT. This CDR3 is 14 amino acids long. In DNA form, the CDR3 reads TGTGCCAGCAGCTCCGGGACTGAAGGGGAAAAACTGTTTTTT. Amino acids: CASSSGTEGEKLFF.

A single count supports this clone. The same CDR3 arises from other DNA sequences in this sample as well. This chain links TRBV29-1 with TRBJ1-5, with D perhaps TRBD1 (5 bases). Per germline, CDR1 SQVTM and CDR2 ANQGSEA. The CDR3 runs to 14 residues. Trimming took 6 bases from V and 0 from J, leaving 12 bases between them. CDR3 residues: CSVADSSSNQPQHF. The DNA for the CDR3 is TGCAGCGTGGCAGACAGCTCTAGCAATCAGCCCCAGCATTTT.

V gene TRBV7-6 combines with J gene TRBJ2-1, with 9 bases identical to TRBD1. This CDR3 has 16 residues. In germline, CDR1 is SGHVS, CDR2 FNYEAQ. The V segment lost 4 bases and the J segment 2 bases; nucleotides outside the gene matches: 6. This CDR3 reads CASSSSDRGTYNEQFF. The CDR3 DNA reads as TGTGCCAGCAGCTCCTCCGACAGGGGGACCTACAATGAGCAGTTCTTC.

This clone came up once. The chain couples TRBV27 to TRBJ2-7, with 7 bases identical to TRBD2. The CDR3 consists of 15 residues. V shed 1 base and J 5 bases; nucleotides not matched to a gene: 8. The germline V gene has CDR1 MNHEY and CDR2 SMNVEV (reference sequence). CDR3 in DNA: TGTGCCAGCAGTTTATTAGCGGGTGCTAAGGACGAGCAGTACTTC. It encodes CASSLLAGAKDEQYF.

CDR3 protein: CASSEPRDRANTEAFF. The CDR3 DNA follows: TGTGCCAGCAGTGAACCCCGGGACAGGGCGAACACTGAAGCTTTCTTT. The rearrangement joins TRBV2 to TRBJ1-1; 9 bases agree with TRBD1. The V gene end was trimmed by 2 bases and the J gene end by 1 base; junction bases not matched to a gene: 5. The CDR3 is made up of 16 amino acids. CDR1 is SNHLY, CDR2 FYNNEI, per germline.

This chain joins TRBV7-9 and TRBJ2-7; possible D gene TRBD1, 6 bases. The CDR3 runs 15 residues. V was shortened by 5 bases and J by 3 bases, with 17 bases between the two germline ends. From germline, CDR1 is SEHNR and CDR2 FQNEAQ (reference sequence). CDR3 loop: CASSKIRDTDYEQYF. CDR3 nucleotide sequence: TGTGCCAGCAGCAAGATCCGGGACACGGACTACGAGCAGTACTTC.

This chain links TRBV6-1 with TRBJ2-3, with a possible D match to TRBD1 (7 bases). CDR3 size: 15 residues. The germline V gene has CDR1 MNHNS and CDR2 SASEGT. V was clipped by 3 bases and J by 5 bases, with 15 bases between them. This chain's CDR3 is CASSEESGGKDTQYF. The CDR3 region has the DNA TGTGCCAGCAGTGAGGAGTCAGGGGGGAAAGATACGCAGTATTTT.

The sample holds one count of this clone. CDR3 sequence: CASSEVPDRGPGELFF. The CDR3 region has the DNA TGTGCCAGCAGTGAGGTCCCGGACAGGGGTCCCGGGGAGCTGTTTTTT. The chain has TRBV6-1 and TRBJ2-2, with 9 bases matching TRBD1. Germline V gives CDR1 MNHNS, CDR2 SASEGT. This CDR3 is 16 amino acids long. V was pared by 3 bases and J by 6 bases, with 8 bases of the junction left unmatched.

This chain links TRBV6-1 with TRBJ1-5; D may be TRBD1 (5 bases). Between the trimmed V and J ends, which lost 5 bases and 0 bases, there was a span of 11 bases. The CDR3 loop spans 15 amino acids. The germline CDR1 and CDR2 sequences are MNHNS and SASEGT. The CDR3 region is CASSKDRTSNQPQHF. The CDR3 DNA reads as TGTGCCAGCAGTAAAGACAGAACTAGCAATCAGCCCCAGCATTTT.

The chain employs TRBV4-1 and TRBJ1-6; D not certain. The CDR3 extends over 14 amino acids. V was clipped by 2 bases and J by 6 bases, with 8 bases between them. Looked up from germline, CDR1 is MGHRA and CDR2 is YSYEKL. CDR3 bases: TGCGCCAGCAGCCAACCCACAGTTAATTCACCCCTCCACTTT. It translates to CASSQPTVNSPLHF.

The chain carries TRBV4-3 and TRBJ2-7; D unresolved. The CDR3 runs 14 residues. Germline V CDR1 and CDR2: LGHNA, YSLEER. The V gene lost 0 bases and the J gene lost 6 bases, with 12 bases spanning the gap. CDR3 bases: TGCGCCAGCAGCCAAGATAGTCTCCCTTCCGAGCAGTACTTC. Its protein product is CASSQDSLPSEQYF.

The rearrangement links TRBV6-1 to TRBJ2-3; D gene unclear. Per the germline V gene, CDR1 is MNHNS and CDR2 is SASEGT. The V end was cut by 2 bases, the J end by 2 bases, with 14 bases between. The CDR3 is made up of 16 amino acids. The CDR3 nucleotides are TGTGCCAGCAGTGAAAGCCCCTATTACCTCACAGATACGCAGTATTTT. This encodes CASSESPYYLTDTQYF.

The chain combines TRBV5-4 with TRBJ1-1; 8 bases agree with TRBD1. Germline V gene lookup returns CDR1 SGHNT and CDR2 YYREEE (reference sequence). The length of the CDR3 is 15 residues. Trimming cost V 3 bases and J 0 bases; bases outside gene matches: 4. In DNA, the CDR3 is TGTGCCAGCAGCTGGACAGGGAGGGTGAACACTGAAGCTTTCTTT. It encodes CASSWTGRVNTEAFF.

The genes are TRBV5-1 and TRBJ2-7; TRBD2 aligns across 9 bases. After removal of 3 bases from V and 2 bases from J, the junction contained 12 bases not matched to a gene. CDR1 is SGHRS, CDR2 YFSETQ, per germline. There are 17 residues in the CDR3. The CDR3 loop is CASSSGSSGGSAYEQYF. The DNA of the CDR3 is TGCGCCAGCAGCTCAGGCAGTAGCGGGGGTAGCGCCTACGAGCAGTACTTC.

The gene calls are TRBV10-2 and TRBJ2-1; maybe TRBD1 (6 bases). The CDR3 consists of 15 residues. The ends were cut back, 7 bases at V and 7 bases at J, with 20 bases in the middle. CDR1 WSHSY and CDR2 SAAADI come from the germline V gene. This chain's CDR3 is CASTELTGYSNEQFF. CDR3 nucleotide sequence: TGCGCCAGCACCGAACTAACAGGGTATAGTAATGAGCAGTTCTTC.